The 3 T cell receptor beta chains listed next were all sequenced from one sample in a study of blood T cell repertoires in COVID-19. Assay: immunoSEQ multiplex PCR; the TCRdb copy retains only in-frame clones and omits some. The sample carries 200,000 to 250,000 clones, around 88% recorded once. Material: peripheral blood. These TCRs come from a young woman with COVID-19, enrolled during active disease.

This sequence joins TRBV7-2 and TRBJ1-1; no clear D. Germline V gene lookup returns CDR1 SGHTA and CDR2 FQGNSA. This CDR3 spans 13 amino acids. With 11 bases removed from V and 11 bases from J, the gap between germline ends came to 24 bases. The CDR3: CAGAPPPPAVAFF. CDR3 in DNA: TGTGCCGGAGCACCACCGCCGCCGGCCGTGGCTTTCTTT.

This chain connects TRBV10-2 to TRBJ1-2; possibly TRBD1 for D (6 bases). Germline values: CDR1 WSHSY, CDR2 SAAADI. CDR3 size: 14 residues. V was clipped by 7 bases and J by 0 bases, with 12 bases between them. Written as DNA, the CDR3 is TGCGCCAGCACTAACAGGGAAGCTAACTATGGCTACACCTTC. Translation: CASTNREANYGYTF.

The V call is TRBV5-4, the J call TRBJ2-5; 10 nucleotides align to TRBD2. CDR3 length: 17 residues. V lost 3 bases, J lost 3 bases, and 11 bases stayed unmatched. Germline V gene data show CDR1 as SGHNT and CDR2 as YYREEE (reference sequence). The DNA for the CDR3 is TGTGCCAGCAGCTCCTTCCTCAAACTAGCGGGAAAAGAGACCCAGTACTTC. Translating it yields CASSSFLKLAGKETQYF.